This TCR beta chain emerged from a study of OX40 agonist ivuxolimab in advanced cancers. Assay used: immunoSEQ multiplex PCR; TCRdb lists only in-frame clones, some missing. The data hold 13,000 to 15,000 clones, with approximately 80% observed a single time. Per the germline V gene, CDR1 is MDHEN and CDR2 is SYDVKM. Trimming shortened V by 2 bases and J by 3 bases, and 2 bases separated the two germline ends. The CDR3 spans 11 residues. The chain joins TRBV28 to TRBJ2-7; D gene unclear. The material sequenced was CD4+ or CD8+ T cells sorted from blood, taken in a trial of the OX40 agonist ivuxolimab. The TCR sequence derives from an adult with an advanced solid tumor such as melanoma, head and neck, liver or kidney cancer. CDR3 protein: CASSLLYEQYF. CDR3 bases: TGTGCCAGCAGTTTACTCTACGAGCAGTACTTC.